These T cell receptor beta chains were read from a single sample in a study of T cell responses to AZD1222 COVID-19 vaccine. TCRdb keeps only in-frame clones here, not all; method: immunoSEQ multiplex PCR. The data contain about 180,000 clones, roughly nine tenths of them singletons. The source was peripheral blood, collected on day 0 of AZD1222 vaccination. The receptors come from an adult in good health. Each CDR3 is given with its conserved first and last residue.

V,J,length,CDR3
TRBV19,TRBJ2-1,16,CASSITSSGTANEQFF
TRBV5-4,TRBJ2-3,16,CASSLDLAGGPGTQYF
TRBV5-1,TRBJ1-2,15,CASSRGTGDDYGYTF
TRBV7-9,TRBJ2-1,17,CASSSPTGGSTYNEQFF
TRBV18,TRBJ2-2,14,CASSPRRGNGELFF
TRBV5-1,TRBJ2-7,14,CASSLALVSYEQYF
TRBV6-5,TRBJ1-6,16,CASSYSRYRRASPLHF
TRBV30,TRBJ1-1,11,CAWRTGVEAFF
TRBV19,TRBJ2-7,15,CASSISGLNAGEQYF
TRBV18,TRBJ1-2,17,CASSPRDRAVGLYGYTF
TRBV18,TRBJ2-7,16,CASSPPGGSPLGEQYF
TRBV19,TRBJ1-1,14,CASTDRGQGTEAFF
TRBV20-1,TRBJ2-7,13,CSASSGNSYEQYF
TRBV19,TRBJ1-1,14,CATRKDAMNTEAFF
TRBV2,TRBJ2-1,14,CASSLDFTSDEQFF
TRBV25-1,TRBJ2-7,14,CASRGQGGSYEQYF
TRBV29-1,TRBJ1-2,11,CSVERSDGYTF
TRBV6-5,TRBJ2-3,12,CASGQRTDTQYF
TRBV25-1,TRBJ1-4,18,CASSDQGTGVWENEKLFF
TRBV6-5,TRBJ2-7,15,CASNLGLAPIYEQYF
TRBV7-2,TRBJ2-3,16,CASSLRLAGGADTQYF
TRBV7-9,TRBJ2-7,15,CASSHALAGVFEQYF
TRBV3-1/TRBV3-2,TRBJ1-4,13,CASSQAREEKLFF
TRBV28,TRBJ1-2,13,CASTLDRVYGYTF
TRBV19,TRBJ2-7,14,CASSMRGGPREQYF
TRBV19,TRBJ1-1,12,CASRTGGSEAFF
TRBV7-8,TRBJ1-1,15,CASIQVGSRNTEAFF
TRBV5-7,TRBJ2-7,15,CASSWGLGASYEQYF